One T cell receptor (beta chain) is described in this entry. Its target is not known. This sample was taken from a study of blood T cells in healthy people across ages. General study findings and limits: With unsorted PBMCs, a conclusive comparison of naive versus antigen-experienced cells was not possible.

Alongside a J-beta primer mix, a sample-barcoded 5' primer served in a second PCR lasting roughly 6 to 11 cycles. A template-switch adaptor with 12 random nucleotides tagged each cDNA molecule. TCRdb ran MiXCR on the 5' RACE reads and lists one entry per CDR3 protein. The data hold 500,000 to 600,000 distinct CDR3 sequences, with 27% observed a single time. CDR1 and CDR2 (germline): SGHVT, SQSDAQ. The CDR3 totals 13 residues. V gave up 3 bases and J gave up 6 bases, with 12 bases separating them. The chain links TRBV7-4 to TRBJ2-7; D is possibly TRBD2 (6 bases). The TCR comes from a woman in her 70s in good health. The sequencing sample was made of blood. CDR3 in DNA: TGTGCCAGCAGCTTGCGGGATATCACCGAGCAGTACTTC. Encoded protein: CASSLRDITEQYF.